A selection of T cell receptor beta chains follows, all from one sample in a study of blood T cell repertoires in COVID-19. The data were produced by immunoSEQ multiplex PCR, yet TCRdb's version contains in-frame clones alone and is incomplete. The top ten hold approximately 7.6% of the sample, which has 200,000 or so clones, about four fifths seen once. The sample taken for sequencing was PBMCs or T cells enriched from blood (not recorded which). The receptor source for this set is a man aged 40-50 years who had recovered from COVID-19. CDR3s include the opening cysteine and the closing phenylalanine or tryptophan. A D gene is named only where the DNA matches it firmly. The listing skips clone size in some rows; elsewhere it reads once, few, many or a size class.

J gene: TRBJ2-5; clone size: -; D gene: TRBD1; V gene: TRBV7-2; CDR3 protein: CASSRTGKSVETQYF; CDR3 DNA: TGTGCCAGCAGCCGGACAGGGAAGTCGGTCGAGACCCAGTACTTC
J gene: TRBJ1-1; clone size: -; D gene: -; V gene: TRBV30; CDR3 protein: CAWSNPDRTNTEAFF; CDR3 DNA: TGTGCCTGGAGTAACCCCGACAGGACGAACACTGAAGCTTTCTTT
J gene: TRBJ1-4; clone size: -; D gene: -; V gene: TRBV4-1; CDR3 protein: CASSQGLLEKLFF; CDR3 DNA: TGCGCCAGCAGCCAAGGTCTCCTGGAAAAACTGTTTTTT
J gene: TRBJ1-2; clone size: -; D gene: -; V gene: TRBV7-8; CDR3 protein: CASSLGRQAGYGYTF; CDR3 DNA: TGTGCCAGCAGCTTAGGGCGTCAGGCGGGCTATGGCTACACCTTC
J gene: TRBJ2-2; clone size: -; D gene: -; V gene: TRBV7-9; CDR3 protein: CASSPDAGNTGELFF; CDR3 DNA: TGTGCCAGCAGCCCCGACGCAGGGAACACCGGGGAGCTGTTTTTT
J gene: TRBJ2-7; clone size: -; D gene: -; V gene: TRBV5-1; CDR3 protein: CASSYGTTTGEQYF; CDR3 DNA: TGCGCCAGCAGCTACGGAACCACTACGGGGGAGCAGTACTTC
J gene: TRBJ1-5; clone size: -; D gene: -; V gene: TRBV7-2; CDR3 protein: CASSLGLGSSNQPQHF; CDR3 DNA: TGTGCCAGCAGCTTAGGCCTGGGGAGCAGCAATCAGCCCCAGCATTTT
J gene: TRBJ2-5; clone size: -; D gene: -; V gene: TRBV5-4; CDR3 protein: CASSPPGHQTQYF; CDR3 DNA: TGTGCCAGCAGCCCCCCGGGACATCAGACCCAGTACTTC
J gene: TRBJ1-1; clone size: -; D gene: -; V gene: TRBV2; CDR3 protein: CASSGRQGSNTEAFF; CDR3 DNA: TGTGCCAGCAGTGGGAGGCAAGGGTCTAACACTGAAGCTTTCTTT
J gene: TRBJ1-2; clone size: few; D gene: TRBD1; V gene: TRBV29-1; CDR3 protein: CSVSPGQNSFNGYTF; CDR3 DNA: TGCAGCGTTTCTCCGGGACAGAATTCTTTCAATGGCTACACCTTC
J gene: TRBJ2-6; clone size: once; D gene: TRBD1; V gene: TRBV5-4; CDR3 protein: CASSSTGVGANVLTF; CDR3 DNA: TGTGCCAGCAGCTCCACAGGGGTTGGGGCCAACGTCCTGACTTTC
J gene: TRBJ1-2; clone size: -; D gene: -; V gene: TRBV5-1; CDR3 protein: CASSRNRVGMNYGYTF; CDR3 DNA: TGCGCCAGCAGCCGGAACAGGGTGGGGATGAACTATGGCTACACCTTC
J gene: TRBJ1-1; clone size: -; D gene: -; V gene: TRBV7-2; CDR3 protein: CASSLQARTEAFF; CDR3 DNA: TGTGCCAGCAGCTTACAAGCGCGGACTGAAGCTTTCTTT
J gene: TRBJ2-3; clone size: -; D gene: TRBD2; V gene: TRBV5-1; CDR3 protein: CASLEWPLAGKTDTQYF; CDR3 DNA: TGCGCCAGCTTGGAGTGGCCACTAGCGGGGAAGACAGATACGCAGTATTTT
J gene: TRBJ1-6; clone size: -; D gene: -; V gene: TRBV27; CDR3 protein: CASSSMTAFIYNSPLHF; CDR3 DNA: TGTGCCAGCAGCTCTATGACAGCATTCATATATAATTCACCCCTCCACTTT
J gene: TRBJ1-1; clone size: -; D gene: -; V gene: TRBV9; CDR3 protein: CASSRGRGTEAFF; CDR3 DNA: TGTGCCAGCTCCAGGGGACGGGGCACTGAAGCTTTCTTT
J gene: TRBJ2-3; clone size: few; D gene: TRBD2; V gene: TRBV3-1/TRBV3-2; CDR3 protein: CASSHTETSGAPDTQYF; CDR3 DNA: TGTGCCAGCAGCCACACCGAGACTAGCGGGGCACCAGATACGCAGTATTTT
J gene: TRBJ2-1; clone size: -; D gene: -; V gene: TRBV30; CDR3 protein: CAWSVRGAANEQFF; CDR3 DNA: TGTGCCTGGAGTGTACGGGGTGCGGCCAATGAGCAGTTCTTC
J gene: TRBJ1-2; clone size: -; D gene: -; V gene: TRBV5-4; CDR3 protein: CASRFGGYYGYTF; CDR3 DNA: TGTGCCAGCAGATTTGGCGGGTACTATGGCTACACCTTC
J gene: TRBJ1-6; clone size: -; D gene: -; V gene: TRBV3-1/TRBV3-2; CDR3 protein: CASSQEGLTGGNSPLHF; CDR3 DNA: TGTGCCAGCAGCCAAGAAGGCCTAACGGGAGGAAATTCACCCCTCCACTTT